This TCR beta chain stems from a study of blood T cell repertoires in COVID-19. Study information: Acute-phase and convalescent COVID-19 samples originated in the United States, Italy and Spain. Sample material is recorded as cDNA or gDNA derived from T cells, B-cell-depleted T cells, or PBMCs.

CDR1 is LNHDA, CDR2 SQIVND, per germline (reference sequence). The ends were cut back, 4 bases at V and 2 bases at J, with 14 bases in the middle. The CDR3 is 15 amino acids. Sequencing was performed with immunoSEQ multiplex PCR; in TCRdb, only in-frame clones are kept and a portion is missing. The table includes 86,000 or so clones, about nine tenths detected once. J is TRBJ1-1 and V is TRBV19; tentative D call: TRBD1 (5 bases). Sequencing was performed on peripheral blood. This clonotype originated in a woman aged 50 to 60 in a cohort sampled during active COVID-19. CDR3 nucleotides: TGTGCCAGTAGTACCGACAGATTGATTAACACTGAAGCTTTCTTT. Translating it yields CASSTDRLINTEAFF.